One sample yielded the 29 T cell receptor beta chains listed below, sequenced in a study of CD8 T cells in ankylosing spondylitis. TCRdb called the 5' RACE reads again in MiXCR, with one record for every CDR3 protein. Altogether about 160,000 distinct CDR3 sequences are present, under 45% being singletons, with the ten largest covering nearly 15%. Sequenced sample: synovial fluid, either unsorted or a sorted T cell fraction (not recorded which). Receptor source: a male donor with ankylosing spondylitis.

The V and J genes are TRBV15 and TRBJ2-3; D uncertain. The CDR3 contains 13 residues. Trimming shortened V by 0 bases and J by 6 bases, and 7 bases separated the two germline ends. Per germline, CDR1 LNHNV and CDR2 YYDKDF (reference sequence). The CDR3 coding sequence is TGTGCCACCAGCAGAGAGTGGGTGGATACGCAGTATTTT. This codes for CATSREWVDTQYF.

The chain uses TRBV25-1 and TRBJ1-5, with D perhaps TRBD1 (6 bases). V shed 6 bases and J shed 1 base, with 13 bases lying between them. The CDR3 extends over 15 amino acids. Germline values: CDR1 MGHDK, CDR2 SYGVNS. The CDR3: CASSGQFLSNQPQHF. The CDR3 DNA reads TGTGCCAGCAGCGGACAGTTCCTAAGCAATCAGCCCCAGCATTTT.

This clonotype was detected many times. The V and J genes are TRBV6-1 and TRBJ1-6; the D gene is possibly TRBD1 (6 bases). The V end lost 6 bases, the J end lost 7 bases, and 16 bases lay between the germline ends. The germline V gene encodes CDR1 MNHNS and CDR2 SASEGT. CDR3 length: 15 residues. The CDR3 is CASRMDWGRNSPLHF. The DNA for the CDR3 is TGTGCCAGCAGGATGGACTGGGGGCGAAATTCACCCCTCCACTTT.

This clonotype was counted at least ten times. The chain is built from TRBV27 and TRBJ1-2; a weak D match, TRBD1 (5 bases). The V gene's germline CDR1 is MNHEY and CDR2 SMNVEV (reference sequence). The CDR3 runs to 17 residues. Trimming stripped 4 bases from V and 0 bases from J, with 18 bases between. The CDR3 DNA is TGTGCCAGCAGTTCCCACCCCCTCGGGGGAGCTAACTATGGCTACACCTTC. Translating gives CASSSHPLGGANYGYTF.

This clonotype was found many times. The chain joins TRBV2 to TRBJ2-1, with TRBD2 matching 10 bases. The V and J ends lost 6 bases and 2 bases, in that order; junction bases with no gene match: 4. The CDR3 runs 15 residues. Germline CDR1 reads SNHLY; CDR2 reads FYNNEI. This CDR3 is CASSPTSGTYNEQFF. The CDR3 DNA reads TGTGCCAGCAGCCCTACTAGCGGGACCTACAATGAGCAGTTCTTC. Full variable domain (outside the CDR3, taken from reference TRBV2 and TRBJ2-1): EPEVTQTPSHQVTQMGQEVILRCVPISNHLYFYWYRQILGQKVEFLVSFYNNEISEKSEIFDDQFSVERPDGSNFTLKIRSTKLEDSAMYFCASSPTSGTYNEQFFGPGTRLTVL.

V gene TRBV28 combines with J gene TRBJ2-3, with TRBD1 as a possible D gene (6 bases). The CDR3 has 15 amino acids. CDR1 MDHEN and CDR2 SYDVKM come from the germline V gene. V was pared by 0 bases and J by 4 bases, with 11 bases between. CDR3 sequence reads: CASSLWWWTADTQYF. For the CDR3, the DNA is TGTGCCAGCAGTTTATGGTGGTGGACAGCAGATACGCAGTATTTT.

The CDR3 nucleotides are TGTGCCAGCAGAAACGCCACCTACAATGAGCAGTTCTTC. This encodes CASRNATYNEQFF. The genes are TRBV6-2 or TRBV6-3 and TRBJ2-1, with D uncertain. Trimming cost V 6 bases and J 2 bases, with 8 bases left between them. The CDR3 has 13 residues. Germline CDR1 and CDR2: MNHEY and SVGEGT.

Ten or more counts support this clonotype. This sequence joins TRBV7-9 and TRBJ2-1; D is perhaps TRBD2 (7 bases). Germline CDR1 and CDR2: SEHNR and FQNEAQ (reference sequence). Trimming removed 6 bases from V and 2 bases from J, with 14 bases in between. The CDR3 spans 15 residues. The CDR3, as DNA: TGTGCCAGCAGGCCGGGGGGCAAAACCTACAATGAGCAGTTCTTC. Amino acid sequence: CASRPGGKTYNEQFF.

This clonotype was counted between two and nine times. The chain joins TRBV27 to TRBJ1-5, with D possibly being TRBD1 (5 bases). The CDR3 is made up of 15 amino acids. The V and J ends lost 5 bases and 2 bases respectively, with 13 bases between them. Germline CDR1 MNHEY, CDR2 SMNVEV (reference sequence). For the CDR3, the DNA is TGTGCCAGCAGTCTGATCGGGGCGGGCAATCAGCCCCAGCATTTT. Its protein product is CASSLIGAGNQPQHF.

This clonotype was picked up a small number of times. The CDR3 sequence is CASSYRRGFYGYTF. The DNA of the CDR3 is TGTGCCAGCAGTTACAGGAGGGGTTTTTATGGCTACACCTTC. This sequence joins TRBV12-3 or TRBV12-4 and TRBJ1-2, with a weak D call TRBD1 (5 bases). The CDR3 is 14 residues long. Trimming shortened V by 4 bases and J by 5 bases, and 14 bases separated the two germline ends.

V usage is TRBV4-1 and J usage is TRBJ1-1; 10 nucleotides line up with TRBD1. CDR1 and CDR2 from the germline V gene are MGHRA and YSYEKL. With V trimmed by 7 bases and J by 4 bases, 12 bases remained unmatched. The CDR3 is 16 residues long. In DNA form, the CDR3 reads TGCGCCAGCACAAGACAGGGGGCGCGTTTTGGCACTGAAGCTTTCTTT. Translation: CASTRQGARFGTEAFF.

The V and J genes are TRBV27 and TRBJ1-2, with a weak D call TRBD1 (5 bases). V lost 6 bases and J lost 1, with 12 bases in between. The CDR3 sequence is 14 residues long. Per germline, CDR1 MNHEY and CDR2 SMNVEV (reference sequence). In DNA, the CDR3 is TGTGCCAGCAGGGCTGCCGGGGGTAACTATGGCTACACCTTC. Translated, it gives CASRAAGGNYGYTF.

V usage is TRBV10-3 and J usage is TRBJ2-7, with D perhaps assigned TRBD1 or TRBD2 (5 bases each). CDR1 is ENHRY and CDR2 is SYGVKD in the germline V gene. This CDR3 spans 15 amino acids. The ends were cut back, 3 bases at V and 2 bases at J, with 14 bases in the middle. The CDR3 loop reads CAISDPGTDTYEQYF. The CDR3 DNA reads as TGTGCCATCAGTGACCCCGGGACGGACACCTACGAGCAGTACTTC.

This clonotype was seen only once. This chain joins TRBV5-1 and TRBJ2-2; 7 bases match TRBD2. The CDR3 is made up of 15 amino acids. V trimming: 4 bases; J trimming: 5 bases; junction bases outside the gene matches: 8. The germline CDR1 and CDR2 sequences are SGHRS and YFSETQ. This CDR3 is CASSPTLSGTGELFF. CDR3 in DNA: TGCGCCAGCAGCCCGACCCTTAGCGGGACCGGGGAGCTGTTTTTT.

This clonotype was seen a handful of times. This sequence joins TRBV28 and TRBJ2-7; a weak D match, TRBD2 (5 bases). With 6 bases removed from V and 0 bases from J, the gap between germline ends came to 12 bases. This CDR3 region has 14 residues. Germline loops: CDR1 MDHEN, CDR2 SYDVKM. CDR3 bases: TGTGCCAGCAGGTATACCGGGAACTCCTACGAGCAGTACTTC. Translation: CASRYTGNSYEQYF.

This clonotype was recorded a few times. V and J are TRBV12-3 or TRBV12-4 and TRBJ2-2, with TRBD2 matching over 9 bases. The CDR3 has 17 amino acids. V lost 3 bases, J lost 0 bases, and 5 bases stayed unmatched. In nucleotides, the CDR3 is TGTGCCAGCAGTTTCAATGCGGGAGGGGCGAACACCGGGGAGCTGTTTTTT. This translates into CASSFNAGGANTGELFF.

The table lists this clonotype with a few counts. V is TRBV5-1 and J is TRBJ2-1, with 9 bases aligning to TRBD2. After removal of 0 bases from V and 2 bases from J, the junction contained 3 bases not matched to a gene. The CDR3 contains 16 residues. From germline, CDR1 is SGHRS and CDR2 YFSETQ. CDR3 coding DNA: TGCGCCAGCAGCTTGGCCCTAGCGGGGACCTACAATGAGCAGTTCTTC. Translation gives CASSLALAGTYNEQFF.

This clonotype has just a few counts. V usage is TRBV19 and J usage is TRBJ2-1; 7 bases are a match to TRBD2. V was clipped by 4 bases and J by 6 bases; unmatched bases: 9. Germline loops: CDR1 LNHDA, CDR2 SQIVND (reference sequence). The CDR3 length is 15 residues. The CDR3 region is CASSTTLTSPNEQFF. CDR3 DNA: TGTGCCAGTAGTACGACCCTGACTAGCCCCAATGAGCAGTTCTTC.

This clonotype was seen a single time. The chain couples TRBV5-1 to TRBJ1-2; D unresolved. The CDR3 runs 14 residues. From germline, CDR1 is SGHRS and CDR2 YFSETQ. Trimming took off 4 bases at V and 3 bases at J, with 13 bases between the two ends. CDR3 in amino acids: CASSPKNSDYGYTF. The CDR3 nucleotides are TGCGCCAGCAGCCCTAAGAACAGTGACTATGGCTACACCTTC.

This chain uses TRBV14 with TRBJ2-3, with 8 positions matching TRBD2. V trimming: 2 bases; J trimming: 2 bases; junction bases outside the gene matches: 6. CDR1 is SGHDN and CDR2 is FVKESK in the germline V gene. CDR3 size: 16 residues. The chain's CDR3 is CASSQFGTRNTDTQYF. CDR3 sequence (DNA): TGTGCCAGCAGCCAATTCGGGACTAGGAACACAGATACGCAGTATTTT.

This clonotype was observed at least ten times. The rearrangement uses TRBV24-1 and TRBJ2-2, with D maybe TRBD1 (6 bases). V gave up 4 bases and J gave up 3 bases, with 11 bases separating them. CDR1 and CDR2 from the germline V gene are KGHDR and SFDVKD. The CDR3 totals 15 residues. Written as DNA, the CDR3 is TGTGCCACCAGTGAAGGGGACACTCACACCGGGGAGCTGTTTTTT. Protein product: CATSEGDTHTGELFF.

The chain has TRBV20-1 and TRBJ1-2; D not certain. The CDR3 covers 12 residues. Germline-derived CDR1 and CDR2 are DFQATT and SNEGSKA (reference sequence). CDR3 protein: CRSWGFNYGYTF. As DNA, the CDR3 is TGCAGGTCGTGGGGATTCAACTATGGCTACACCTTC.

The CDR3 region has the DNA TGTGCCAGCAGTCTCCCAGCCGGGGCCCCCTACGAGCAGTACTTC. This codes for CASSLPAGAPYEQYF. The rearrangement links TRBV27 to TRBJ2-7; D possibly uses TRBD1 or TRBD2 (5 bases each). Deletions cut 5 bases from V and 2 bases from J, with 16 bases between. Germline V gene data show CDR1 as MNHEY and CDR2 as SMNVEV (reference sequence). This CDR3 region has 15 residues.

The chain employs TRBV30 and TRBJ2-3; 7 nucleotides match TRBD2. The ends lost 2 bases at V and 7 bases at J; junction bases unmatched: 9. Germline CDR1 and CDR2: GTSNPN and SVGIG (reference sequence). The CDR3 contains 14 residues. CDR3 in DNA: TGTGCCTGGAGTTGGGCCGCGGGAGTCAATACGCAGTATTTT. It specifies CAWSWAAGVNTQYF.

The rearrangement joins TRBV4-1 to TRBJ2-2; 9 nucleotides align to TRBD2. Germline values: CDR1 MGHRA, CDR2 YSYEKL. The V gene end was trimmed by 6 bases and the J gene end by 1 base; junction bases not matched to a gene: 12. This CDR3 is built from 18 residues. CDR3 region: CASRQSNSGGMNTGELFF. Written as DNA, the CDR3 is TGCGCCAGCAGGCAGTCGAATAGCGGGGGCATGAACACCGGGGAGCTGTTTTTT.

This clonotype was detected only a few times. The chain combines TRBV28 with TRBJ1-3; D might be TRBD1 (6 bases). The germline gives CDR1 MDHEN, CDR2 SYDVKM. V lost 5 bases and J lost 4, with 27 bases in between. The CDR3 is 19 residues long. In DNA form, the CDR3 reads TGTGCCAGCAGTCTATACCGCGGCGAGACAGGAAAAGAAGGAAACACCATATATTTT. Translating gives CASSLYRGETGKEGNTIYF.

The rearrangement links TRBV10-2 to TRBJ2-3, with 7 bases identical to TRBD2. There are 16 residues in the CDR3. V lost 2 bases, J lost 8 bases, and 13 bases stayed unmatched. Per germline, CDR1 WSHSY and CDR2 SAAADI. The CDR3 loop is CASSEARFSGGGTQYF. The CDR3 region has the DNA TGCGCCAGCAGTGAGGCCCGATTTAGCGGCGGGGGTACGCAGTATTTT.

The chain joins TRBV3-1 to TRBJ1-2; the D gene is possibly TRBD1 (5 bases). V was clipped by 1 base and J by 9 bases, with 15 bases between them. CDR3 length equals 14 residues. Germline lookup yields CDR1 LGHDT and CDR2 YNNKEL (reference sequence). CDR3 residues: CASSQGQRTRSYTF. CDR3 DNA: TGTGCCAGCAGCCAAGGACAGCGAACTAGAAGCTACACCTTC.

This clonotype occurred a few times. This chain connects TRBV12-3 or TRBV12-4 to TRBJ2-7; 8 nucleotides match TRBD2. V gave up 5 bases and J gave up 6 bases; unmatched junction bases: 15. This CDR3 comprises 16 residues. The CDR3 DNA reads TGTGCCAGCAGTCCTAGCCCCCAAGAGCGGGGGCGCGAGCAGTACTTC. It encodes CASSPSPQERGREQYF.